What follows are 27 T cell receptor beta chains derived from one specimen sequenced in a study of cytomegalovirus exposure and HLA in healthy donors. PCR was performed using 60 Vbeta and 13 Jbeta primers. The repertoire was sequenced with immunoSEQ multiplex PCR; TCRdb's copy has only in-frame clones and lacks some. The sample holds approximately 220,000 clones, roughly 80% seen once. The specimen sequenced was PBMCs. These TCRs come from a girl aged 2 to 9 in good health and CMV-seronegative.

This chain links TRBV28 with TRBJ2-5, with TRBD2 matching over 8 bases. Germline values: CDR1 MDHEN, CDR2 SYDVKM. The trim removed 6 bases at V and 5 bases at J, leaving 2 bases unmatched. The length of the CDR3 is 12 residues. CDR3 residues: CASRVAGETQYF. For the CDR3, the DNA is TGTGCCAGCAGGGTAGCGGGGGAGACCCAGTACTTC.

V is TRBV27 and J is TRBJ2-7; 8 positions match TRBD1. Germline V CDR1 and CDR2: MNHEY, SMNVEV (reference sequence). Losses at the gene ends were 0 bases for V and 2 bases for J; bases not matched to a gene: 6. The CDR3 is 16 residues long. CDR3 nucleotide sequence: TGTGCCAGCAGTTTATCGGGGCCGGGACAGGCCTACGAGCAGTACTTC. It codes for CASSLSGPGQAYEQYF.

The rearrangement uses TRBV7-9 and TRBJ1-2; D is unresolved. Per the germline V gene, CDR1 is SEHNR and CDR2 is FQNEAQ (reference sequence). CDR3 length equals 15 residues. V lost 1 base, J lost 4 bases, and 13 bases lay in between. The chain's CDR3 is CASSLDLLAIYGYTF. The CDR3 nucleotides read TGTGCCAGCAGCTTAGATCTCTTGGCCATCTATGGCTACACCTTC.

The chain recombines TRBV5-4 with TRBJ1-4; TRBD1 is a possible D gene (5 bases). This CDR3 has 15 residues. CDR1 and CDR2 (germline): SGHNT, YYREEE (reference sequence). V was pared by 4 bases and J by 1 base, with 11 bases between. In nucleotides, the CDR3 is TGTGCCAGCAGCCGGGGGGGGTTAACTAATGAAAAACTGTTTTTT. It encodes CASSRGGLTNEKLFF.

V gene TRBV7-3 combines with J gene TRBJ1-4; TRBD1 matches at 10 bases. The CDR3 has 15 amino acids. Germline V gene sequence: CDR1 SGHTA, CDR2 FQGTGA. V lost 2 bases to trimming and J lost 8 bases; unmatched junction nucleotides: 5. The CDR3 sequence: CASSLLGTGEEKLFF. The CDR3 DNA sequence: TGTGCCAGCAGCTTACTCGGGACAGGGGAGGAAAAACTGTTTTTT.

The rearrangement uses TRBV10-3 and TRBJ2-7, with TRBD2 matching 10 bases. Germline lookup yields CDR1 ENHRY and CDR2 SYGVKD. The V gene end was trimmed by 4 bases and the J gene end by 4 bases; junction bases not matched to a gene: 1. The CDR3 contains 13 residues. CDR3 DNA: TGTGCCATCAGTGCGGGACTAGCGTACGAGCAGTACTTC. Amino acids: CAISAGLAYEQYF.

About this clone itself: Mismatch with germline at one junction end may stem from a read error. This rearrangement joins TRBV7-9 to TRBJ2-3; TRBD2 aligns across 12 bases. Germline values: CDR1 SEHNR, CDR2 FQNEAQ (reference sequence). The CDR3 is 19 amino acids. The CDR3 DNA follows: TGTTCCAGCAGCAGGGTTGATGGGCTAGCGGGGGGGCCCCAAGATACGCAGTATTTT. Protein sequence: CSSSRVDGLAGGPQDTQYF. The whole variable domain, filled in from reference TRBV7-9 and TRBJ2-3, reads DTGVSQNPRHKITKRGQNVTFRCDPISEHNRLYWYRQTLGQGPEFLTYFQNEAQLEKSRLLSDRFSAERPKGSFSTLEIQRTEQGDSAMYLCSSSRVDGLAGGPQDTQYFGPGTRLTVL.

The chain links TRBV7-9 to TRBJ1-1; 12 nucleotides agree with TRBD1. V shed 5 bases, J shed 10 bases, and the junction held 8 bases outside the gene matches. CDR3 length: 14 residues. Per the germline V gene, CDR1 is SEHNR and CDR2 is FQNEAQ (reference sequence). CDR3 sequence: CASSPGDRGLIAFF. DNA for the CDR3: TGTGCCAGCAGCCCGGGGGACAGGGGGCTTATAGCTTTCTTT.

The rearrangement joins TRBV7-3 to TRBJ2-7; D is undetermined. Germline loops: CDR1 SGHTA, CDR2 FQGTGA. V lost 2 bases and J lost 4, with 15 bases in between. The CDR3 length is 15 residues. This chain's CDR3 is CASSLYPGGPYEQYF. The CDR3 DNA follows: TGTGCCAGCAGCTTATACCCTGGTGGGCCATACGAGCAGTACTTC. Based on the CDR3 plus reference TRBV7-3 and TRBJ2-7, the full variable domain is GAGVSQTPSNKVTEKGKYVELRCDPISGHTALYWYRQSLGQGPEFLIYFQGTGAADDSGLPNDRFFAVRPEGSVSTLKIQRTERGDSAVYLCASSLYPGGPYEQYFGPGTRLTVT.

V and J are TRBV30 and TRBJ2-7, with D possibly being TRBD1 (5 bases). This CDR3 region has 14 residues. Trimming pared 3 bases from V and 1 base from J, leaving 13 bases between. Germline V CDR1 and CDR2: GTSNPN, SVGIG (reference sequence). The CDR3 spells CAWSPRARSYEQYF. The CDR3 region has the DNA TGTGCCTGGAGCCCCAGGGCGAGATCCTACGAGCAGTACTTC.

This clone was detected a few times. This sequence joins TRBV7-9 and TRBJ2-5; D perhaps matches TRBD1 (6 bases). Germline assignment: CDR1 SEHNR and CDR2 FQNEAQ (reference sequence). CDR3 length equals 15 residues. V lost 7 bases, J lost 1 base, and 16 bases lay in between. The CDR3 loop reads CASNFRGGSQETQYF. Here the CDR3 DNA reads TGTGCCAGCAACTTCAGGGGCGGAAGCCAAGAGACCCAGTACTTC.

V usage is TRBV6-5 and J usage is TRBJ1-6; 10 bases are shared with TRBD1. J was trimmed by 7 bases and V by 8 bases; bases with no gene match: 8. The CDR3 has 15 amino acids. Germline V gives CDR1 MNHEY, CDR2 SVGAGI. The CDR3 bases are TGTGCCAGCGCCAATGGGGGACAGGGGAATTCACCCCTCCACTTT. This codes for CASANGGQGNSPLHF.

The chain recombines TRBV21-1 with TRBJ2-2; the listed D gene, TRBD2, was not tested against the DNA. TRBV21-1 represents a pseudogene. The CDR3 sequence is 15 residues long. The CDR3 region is CASSKAPLGGGELFF. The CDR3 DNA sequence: TGTGCCAGCAGCAAAGCCCCTCTGGGGGGCGGGGAGCTGTTTTTT.

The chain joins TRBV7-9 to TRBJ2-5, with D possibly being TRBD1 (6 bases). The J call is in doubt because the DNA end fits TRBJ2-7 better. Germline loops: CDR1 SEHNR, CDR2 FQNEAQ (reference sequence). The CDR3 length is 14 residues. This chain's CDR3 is CASSLEQGPYEQYF. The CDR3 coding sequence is TGTGCCAGCAGCTTAGAACAGGGCCCCTACGAGCAGTACTTC.

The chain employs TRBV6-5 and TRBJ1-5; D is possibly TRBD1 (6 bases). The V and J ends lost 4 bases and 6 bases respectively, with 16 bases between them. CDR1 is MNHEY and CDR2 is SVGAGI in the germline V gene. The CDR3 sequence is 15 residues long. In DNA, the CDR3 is TGTGCCAGCAGTTCCCTCGGGGGGGCGGGTCAGCCCCAGCATTTT. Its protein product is CASSSLGGAGQPQHF.

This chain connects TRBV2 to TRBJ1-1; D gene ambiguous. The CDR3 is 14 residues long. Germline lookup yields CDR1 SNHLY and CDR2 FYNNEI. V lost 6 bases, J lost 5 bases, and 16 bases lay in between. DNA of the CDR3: TGTGCCAGCAGGACTCTGTTTGCGGGGACTGAAGCTTTCTTT. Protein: CASRTLFAGTEAFF.

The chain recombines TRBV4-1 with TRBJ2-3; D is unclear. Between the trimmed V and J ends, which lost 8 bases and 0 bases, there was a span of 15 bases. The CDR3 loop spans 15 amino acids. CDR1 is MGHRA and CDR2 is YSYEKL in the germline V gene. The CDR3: CASGPSGASTDTQYF. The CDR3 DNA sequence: TGCGCCAGCGGTCCCAGTGGAGCTAGCACAGATACGCAGTATTTT.

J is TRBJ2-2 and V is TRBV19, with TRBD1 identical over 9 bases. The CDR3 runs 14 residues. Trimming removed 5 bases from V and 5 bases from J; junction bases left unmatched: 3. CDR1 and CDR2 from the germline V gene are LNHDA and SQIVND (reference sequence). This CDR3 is CASSPGQGTGELFF. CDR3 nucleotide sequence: TGTGCCAGTAGTCCGGGACAGGGTACCGGGGAGCTGTTTTTT.

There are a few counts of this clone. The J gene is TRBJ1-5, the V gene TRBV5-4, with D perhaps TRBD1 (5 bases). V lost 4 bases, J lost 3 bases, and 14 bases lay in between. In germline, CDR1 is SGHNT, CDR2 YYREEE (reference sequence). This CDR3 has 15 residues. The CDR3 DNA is TGTGCCAGCAGCGCGGGACCGCCCCTCAATCAGCCCCAGCATTTT. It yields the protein CASSAGPPLNQPQHF.

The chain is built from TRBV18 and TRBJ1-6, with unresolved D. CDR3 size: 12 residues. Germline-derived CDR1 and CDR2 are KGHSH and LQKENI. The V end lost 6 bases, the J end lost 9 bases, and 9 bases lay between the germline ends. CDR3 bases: TGTGCCAGCTCGCCCTGGAGTTCACCCCTCCACTTT. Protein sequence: CASSPWSSPLHF.

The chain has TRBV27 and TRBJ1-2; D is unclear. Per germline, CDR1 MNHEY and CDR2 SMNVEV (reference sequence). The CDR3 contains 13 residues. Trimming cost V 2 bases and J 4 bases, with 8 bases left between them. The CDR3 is CASSLRLGYGYTF. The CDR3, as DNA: TGTGCCAGCAGTTTACGACTAGGCTATGGCTACACCTTC.

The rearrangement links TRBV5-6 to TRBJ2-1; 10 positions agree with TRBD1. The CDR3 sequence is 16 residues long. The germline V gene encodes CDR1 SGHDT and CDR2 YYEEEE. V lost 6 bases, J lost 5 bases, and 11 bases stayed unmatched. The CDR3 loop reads CASITAGTGDHNEQFF. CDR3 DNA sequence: TGTGCCAGCATCACGGCAGGGACAGGGGATCACAATGAGCAGTTCTTC.

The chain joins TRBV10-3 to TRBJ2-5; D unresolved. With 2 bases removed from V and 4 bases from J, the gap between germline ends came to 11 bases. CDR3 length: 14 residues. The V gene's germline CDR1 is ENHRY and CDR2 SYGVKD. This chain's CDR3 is CAISEAPNGETQYF. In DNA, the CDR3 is TGTGCCATCAGTGAGGCGCCCAACGGAGAGACCCAGTACTTC.

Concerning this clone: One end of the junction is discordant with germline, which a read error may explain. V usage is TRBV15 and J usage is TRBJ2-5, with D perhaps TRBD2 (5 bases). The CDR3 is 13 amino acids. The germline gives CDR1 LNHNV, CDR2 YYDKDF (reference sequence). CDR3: CATGRAAEETQYF. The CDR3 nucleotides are TGTGCCACCGGCAGAGCGGCGGAAGAGACCCAGTACTTC.

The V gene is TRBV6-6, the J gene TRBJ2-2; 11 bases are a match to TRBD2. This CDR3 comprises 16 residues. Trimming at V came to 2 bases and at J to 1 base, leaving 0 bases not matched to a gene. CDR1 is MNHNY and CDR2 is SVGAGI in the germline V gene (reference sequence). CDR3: CASSYGLAGNTGELFF. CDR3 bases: TGTGCCAGCAGTTACGGACTAGCGGGGAACACCGGGGAGCTGTTTTTT.

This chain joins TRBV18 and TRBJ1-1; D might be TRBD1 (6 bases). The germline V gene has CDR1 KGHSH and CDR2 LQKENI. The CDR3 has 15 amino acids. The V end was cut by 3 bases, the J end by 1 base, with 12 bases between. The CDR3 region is CASSPANRENTEAFF. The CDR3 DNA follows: TGTGCCAGCTCACCGGCAAACAGGGAGAACACTGAAGCTTTCTTT.

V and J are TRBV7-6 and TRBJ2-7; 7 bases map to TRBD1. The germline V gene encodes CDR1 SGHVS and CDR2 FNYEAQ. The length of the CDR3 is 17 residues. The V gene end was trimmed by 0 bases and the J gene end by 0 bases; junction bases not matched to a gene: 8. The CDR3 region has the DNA TGTGCCAGCAGCTTAGCGAGACCCGGGGACAGCTCCTACGAGCAGTACTTC. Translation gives CASSLARPGDSSYEQYF. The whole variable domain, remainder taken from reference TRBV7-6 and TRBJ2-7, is GAGVSQSPRYKVTKRGQDVALRCDPISGHVSLYWYRQALGQGPEFLTYFNYEAQQDKSGLPNDRFSAERPEGSISTLTIQRTEQRDSAMYRCASSLARPGDSSYEQYFGPGTRLTVT.